This TCR beta chain is from a study of memory CD4+ T cells and cytomegalovirus serostatus. This CDR3 contains 17 residues. V gave up 1 base and J gave up 2 bases; unmatched junction bases: 5. Germline V gene sequence: CDR1 LNHDA, CDR2 SQIVND (reference sequence). TCRdb's table, derived via immunoSEQ multiplex PCR, lists solely in-frame clones and lacks some. The repertoire holds roughly 54,000 clones, with roughly four fifths as singletons. Findings of the study overall: CMV serostatus prediction reached median AUC around 0.95, or 0.9 with US-trained model. Suggested: most of the CMV-linked TCR signature lies in CD4+ memory cells.

The sort gate was single viable CD3+CD4+CD8-CD45RO+ cells for memory CD4+ T cells. Serum IgG to CMV pp150, pp28, p38 and p52 defined serostatus. CD4+ T cells were isolated by positive magnetic selection. As to this clone: Its antigen remains unidentified.

Specimen: memory CD4+ T cells from blood. The clonotype was recovered from an adult in good health and CMV-seronegative. The rearrangement links TRBV19 to TRBJ2-3; 11 nucleotides line up with TRBD2. The CDR3 loop reads CASSIGLAGSYTDTQYF. The CDR3 DNA follows: TGTGCCAGTAGTATAGGACTAGCGGGATCGTACACAGATACGCAGTATTTT. Complete variable domain (other parts from reference TRBV19 and TRBJ2-3): DGGITQSPKYLFRKEGQNVTLSCEQNLNHDAMYWYRQDPGQGLRLIYYSQIVNDFQKGDIAEGYSVSREKKESFPLTVTSAQKNPTAFYLCASSIGLAGSYTDTQYFGPGTRLTVL.